This passage covers 15 T cell receptor beta chains from one sample sequenced in a study of T cell repertoires in cytomegalovirus infection. MiXCR was run by TCRdb on the reads, yielding one entry per CDR3 protein. The sample gives about 900,000 distinct CDR3 sequences, approximately 31% of which show up once; 10% to 15% is in the top ten. No cognate antigen is known for these TCRs. The sample here was cultured CD8+ T cells from PBMCs, taken from culture after CMV antigen stimulation. The receptors derive from a human donor in good health (CMV status not recorded). Some clones in this sample may be carry-over from other donors' samples.

This chain connects TRBV2 to TRBJ2-5; tentative D call: TRBD1 (5 bases). The germline V gene encodes CDR1 SNHLY and CDR2 FYNNEI. V lost 3 bases and J 1 base, leaving 12 bases between the germline ends. The CDR3 consists of 15 residues. The CDR3 nucleotides are TGTGCCAGCAGTGACGGAGACAGCATCCAAGAGACCCAGTACTTC. As protein: CASSDGDSIQETQYF.

The chain is built from TRBV5-5 and TRBJ1-2; TRBD1 agrees at 10 bases. Looked up from germline, CDR1 is SGHKS and CDR2 is YYEKEE (reference sequence). This CDR3 is 17 amino acids long. V lost 3 bases and J lost 0; bases outside the gene matches: 8. CDR3 amino acids: CASSSPGQGRANYGYTF. CDR3 in DNA: TGTGCCAGCAGCTCTCCGGGACAGGGGCGAGCTAACTATGGCTACACCTTC.

This clonotype was observed a few times. This chain joins TRBV12-3 or TRBV12-4 and TRBJ2-3, with D unresolved. CDR3 length: 14 amino acids. V shed 6 bases and J shed 5 bases, with 15 bases lying between them. The CDR3 loop is CASRTEEREDTQYF. CDR3 coding DNA: TGTGCCAGCAGGACCGAAGAACGAGAAGATACGCAGTATTTT.

V and J are TRBV29-1 and TRBJ2-1, with D unclear. The CDR3 has 13 residues. Trimming shortened V by 2 bases and J by 8 bases, and 13 bases separated the two germline ends. In germline, CDR1 is SQVTM, CDR2 ANQGSEA. This chain's CDR3 is CSVETPFGDEQFF. The CDR3 coding sequence is TGCAGCGTTGAAACCCCCTTCGGAGATGAGCAGTTCTTC.

This clonotype was seen more than once but under ten times. This chain connects TRBV12-3 or TRBV12-4 to TRBJ2-2; the D is unclear. The CDR3 is 17 residues long. V lost 11 bases, J lost 0 bases, and 22 bases lay in between. In nucleotides, the CDR3 is TGTGCCTGCTTGGGTATCGGCATCCTTTCGAACACCGGGGAGCTGTTTTTT. It yields the protein CACLGIGILSNTGELFF.

J is TRBJ1-1 and V is TRBV19, with TRBD1 as a possible D gene (6 bases). The V and J ends lost 7 bases and 5 bases respectively, with 14 bases between them. Germline V CDR1 and CDR2: LNHDA, SQIVND (reference sequence). CDR3 length: 13 residues. The CDR3 loop reads CASTQGSWTEAFF. The DNA for the CDR3 is TGTGCCAGTACCCAGGGGAGTTGGACTGAAGCTTTCTTT.

This chain uses TRBV7-6 with TRBJ1-3; D unclear. The germline CDR1 and CDR2 sequences are SGHVS and FNYEAQ. CDR3 size: 13 residues. This CDR3 reads CVTLGSSGNTIYF. Here the CDR3 DNA reads TGTGTCACCCTTGGCAGCTCTGGAAACACCATATATTTT.

This clonotype appeared a few times. One end of the junction fails to match germline, which may point to a read error. The J gene is TRBJ2-7, the V gene TRBV4-1; a possible D gene is TRBD2 (6 bases). The CDR3 sequence is 14 residues long. The germline V gene has CDR1 MGHRA and CDR2 YSYEKL. The CDR3 loop reads CASSVRDGPREQYF. Here the CDR3 DNA reads TGCGCCAGCAGCGTCCGGGACGGGCCCCGGGAGCAGTACTTT.

This clonotype has ten or more counts. The rearrangement links TRBV7-2 to TRBJ1-2; the D gene is possibly TRBD1 (5 bases). The CDR3 is 16 residues long. Germline V lookup: CDR1 SGHTA, CDR2 FQGNSA. Trimming took off 5 bases at V and 4 bases at J, with 20 bases between the two ends. Written as DNA, the CDR3 is TGTGCCAGCAGCCAAACAAAAGGCCGCGGGGGCTATGGCTACACCTTC. It encodes CASSQTKGRGGYGYTF.

This chain uses TRBV27 with TRBJ2-7, with D perhaps assigned TRBD1 or TRBD2 (5 bases each). The CDR3 sequence is 13 residues long. V lost 4 bases, J lost 4 bases, and 11 bases lay in between. The germline gives CDR1 MNHEY, CDR2 SMNVEV (reference sequence). CDR3 sequence: CASSSGPAYEQYF. CDR3 DNA: TGTGCCAGCAGTTCGGGACCTGCGTACGAGCAGTACTTC.

The chain employs TRBV28 and TRBJ2-1, with 9 bases identical to TRBD1. Germline V gene sequence: CDR1 MDHEN, CDR2 SYDVKM. The CDR3 spans 14 residues. V gave up 9 bases and J gave up 0 bases; unmatched junction bases: 3. For the CDR3, the DNA is TGTGCCAGTCAACAGGGGGCCTCCTACAATGAGCAGTTCTTC. Encoded protein: CASQQGASYNEQFF.

V usage is TRBV12-3 or TRBV12-4 and J usage is TRBJ1-4, with a tentative D call TRBD1 (5 bases). Trimming took off 3 bases at V and 13 bases at J, with 9 bases between the two ends. The length of the CDR3 is 11 residues. The DNA for the CDR3 is TGTGCCAGCAGTTTCGGGGGAGCACTGTTTTTT. Translation gives CASSFGGALFF.

This clonotype was seen a handful of times. The chain links TRBV7-9 to TRBJ2-5; perhaps D is TRBD1 or TRBD2 (5 bases each). Trimming pared 1 base from V and 4 bases from J, leaving 10 bases between. Germline CDR1 is SEHNR and CDR2 is FQNEAQ (reference sequence). This CDR3 comprises 14 residues. The CDR3 reads CASSLVFGAETQYF. The CDR3 DNA reads as TGTGCCAGCAGCTTAGTATTCGGGGCAGAGACCCAGTACTTC.

The chain is built from TRBV7-3 and TRBJ2-7; TRBD2 agrees at 13 bases. The germline CDR1 and CDR2 sequences are SGHTA and FQGTGA. The CDR3 consists of 17 residues. V gave up 5 bases and J gave up 1 base; unmatched junction bases: 8. CDR3 region: CASSPSPGLAGSYEQYF. The DNA for the CDR3 is TGTGCCAGCAGCCCTAGCCCGGGACTAGCGGGATCCTACGAGCAGTACTTC.

This clonotype was detected only a few times. The chain carries TRBV28 and TRBJ1-2; D possibly corresponds to TRBD1 (5 bases). Germline V gene data show CDR1 as MDHEN and CDR2 as SYDVKM. This CDR3 region has 15 residues. The V and J ends lost 2 bases and 8 bases respectively, with 18 bases between them. For the CDR3, the DNA is TGTGCCAGCAGTTTAAACAGGAGACGAGTTGGCGGCTACACCTTC. As protein: CASSLNRRRVGGYTF.